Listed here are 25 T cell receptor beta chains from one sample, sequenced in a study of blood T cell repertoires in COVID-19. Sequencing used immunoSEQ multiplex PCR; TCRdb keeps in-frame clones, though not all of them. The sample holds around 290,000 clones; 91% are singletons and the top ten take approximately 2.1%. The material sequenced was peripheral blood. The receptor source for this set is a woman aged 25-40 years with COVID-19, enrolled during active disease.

DNA of the CDR3: TGTGCCAGTAGACCGGGACTAGCGGGAGGTTGGGCCGGGGAGCTGTTTTTT. This gives the protein CASRPGLAGGWAGELFF. This chain connects TRBV19 to TRBJ2-2; the match to TRBD2 covers 15 bases. Per germline, CDR1 LNHDA and CDR2 SQIVND (reference sequence). Losses at the gene ends were 6 bases for V and 6 bases for J; bases not matched to a gene: 8. This CDR3 comprises 17 residues. The whole variable domain, remainder taken from reference TRBV19 and TRBJ2-2, is DGGITQSPKYLFRKEGQNVTLSCEQNLNHDAMYWYRQDPGQGLRLIYYSQIVNDFQKGDIAEGYSVSREKKESFPLTVTSAQKNPTAFYLCASRPGLAGGWAGELFFGEGSRLTVL.

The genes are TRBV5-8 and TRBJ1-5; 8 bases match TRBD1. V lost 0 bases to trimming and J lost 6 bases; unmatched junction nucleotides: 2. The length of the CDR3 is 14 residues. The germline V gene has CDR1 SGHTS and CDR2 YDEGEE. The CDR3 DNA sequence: TGTGCCAGCAGCTTGGACAGGGGGAGTCAGCCCCAGCATTTT. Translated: CASSLDRGSQPQHF.

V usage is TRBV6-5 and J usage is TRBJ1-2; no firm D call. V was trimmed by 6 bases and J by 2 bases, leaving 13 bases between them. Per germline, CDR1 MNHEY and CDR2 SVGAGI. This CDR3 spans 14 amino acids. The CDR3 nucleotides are TGTGCCAGCAGCGCCAGGTTGGGCAACTATGGCTACACCTTC. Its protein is CASSARLGNYGYTF.

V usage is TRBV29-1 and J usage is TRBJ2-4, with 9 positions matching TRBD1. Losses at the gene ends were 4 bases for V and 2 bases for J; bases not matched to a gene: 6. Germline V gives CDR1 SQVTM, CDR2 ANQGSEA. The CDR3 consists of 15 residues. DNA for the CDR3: TGCAGCGTTGGGGTGACAGGGGGGACCAAAAACATTCAGTACTTC. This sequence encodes CSVGVTGGTKNIQYF.

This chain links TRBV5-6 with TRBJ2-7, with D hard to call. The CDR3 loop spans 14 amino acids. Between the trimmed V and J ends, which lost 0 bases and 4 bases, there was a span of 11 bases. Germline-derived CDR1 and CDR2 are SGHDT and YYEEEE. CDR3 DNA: TGTGCCAGCAGCTTGGGCCCTCGTAGTTACGAGCAGTACTTC. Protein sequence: CASSLGPRSYEQYF.

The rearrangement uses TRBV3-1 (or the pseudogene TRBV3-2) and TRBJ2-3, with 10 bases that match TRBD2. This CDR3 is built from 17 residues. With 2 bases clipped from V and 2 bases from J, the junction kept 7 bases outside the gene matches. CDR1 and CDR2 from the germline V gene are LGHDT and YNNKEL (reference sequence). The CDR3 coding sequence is TGTGCCAGCAGCCAAAATGGTGGACTAGCGGTCACAGATACGCAGTATTTT. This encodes CASSQNGGLAVTDTQYF.

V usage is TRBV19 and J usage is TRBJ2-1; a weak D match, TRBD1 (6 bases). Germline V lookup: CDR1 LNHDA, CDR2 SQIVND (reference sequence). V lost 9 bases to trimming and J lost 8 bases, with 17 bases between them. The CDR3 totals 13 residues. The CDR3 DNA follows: TGTGCCAGCGCTGTCGGGACAAGAGATGAGCAGTTCTTC. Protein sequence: CASAVGTRDEQFF.

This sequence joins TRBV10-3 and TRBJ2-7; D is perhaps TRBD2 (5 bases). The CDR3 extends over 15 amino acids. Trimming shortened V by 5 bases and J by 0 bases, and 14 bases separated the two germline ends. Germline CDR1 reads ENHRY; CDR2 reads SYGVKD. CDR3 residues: CAISFGGRNSYEQYF. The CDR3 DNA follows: TGTGCCATCAGTTTTGGAGGCAGGAACTCCTACGAGCAGTACTTC.

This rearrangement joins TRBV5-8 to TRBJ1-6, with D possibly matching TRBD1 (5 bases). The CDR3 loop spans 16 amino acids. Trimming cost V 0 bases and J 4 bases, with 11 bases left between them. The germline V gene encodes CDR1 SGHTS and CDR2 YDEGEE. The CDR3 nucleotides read TGTGCCAGCAGCTTGGGAATTGGGGGGTATAATTCACCCCTCCACTTT. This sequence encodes CASSLGIGGYNSPLHF.

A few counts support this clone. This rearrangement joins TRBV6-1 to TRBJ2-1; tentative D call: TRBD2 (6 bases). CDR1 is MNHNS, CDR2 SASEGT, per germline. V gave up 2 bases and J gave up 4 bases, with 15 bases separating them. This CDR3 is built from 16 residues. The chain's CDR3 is CASSELLGGGYNEQFF. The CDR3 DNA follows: TGTGCCAGCAGTGAACTCTTGGGAGGCGGTTACAATGAGCAGTTCTTC.

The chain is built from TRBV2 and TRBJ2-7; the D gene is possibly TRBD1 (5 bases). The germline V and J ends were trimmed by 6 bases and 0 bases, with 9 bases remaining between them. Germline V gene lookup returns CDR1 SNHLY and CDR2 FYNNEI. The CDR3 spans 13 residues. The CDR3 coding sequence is TGTGCCAGCAGGTGGCAGGGCTCCTACGAGCAGTACTTC. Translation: CASRWQGSYEQYF.

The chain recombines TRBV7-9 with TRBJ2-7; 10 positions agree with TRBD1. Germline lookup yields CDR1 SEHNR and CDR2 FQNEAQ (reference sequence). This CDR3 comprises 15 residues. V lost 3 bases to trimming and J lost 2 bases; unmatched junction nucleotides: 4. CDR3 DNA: TGTGCCAGCAGCTTCGACGGACAGGGGGCCTACGAGCAGTACTTC. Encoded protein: CASSFDGQGAYEQYF.

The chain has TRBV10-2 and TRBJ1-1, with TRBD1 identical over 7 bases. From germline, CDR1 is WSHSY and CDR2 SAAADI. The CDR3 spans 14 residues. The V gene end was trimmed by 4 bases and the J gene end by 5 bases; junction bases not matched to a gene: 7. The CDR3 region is CASSGGQMGTEAFF. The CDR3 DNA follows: TGCGCCAGCAGTGGGGGACAGATGGGTACTGAAGCTTTCTTT.

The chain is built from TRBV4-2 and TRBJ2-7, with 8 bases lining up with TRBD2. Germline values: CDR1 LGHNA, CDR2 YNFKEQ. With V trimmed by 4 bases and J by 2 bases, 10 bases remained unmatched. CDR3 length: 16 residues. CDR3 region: CASSPSYSGTTYEQYF. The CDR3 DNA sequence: TGTGCCAGCAGCCCATCCTATAGCGGGACAACCTACGAGCAGTACTTC.

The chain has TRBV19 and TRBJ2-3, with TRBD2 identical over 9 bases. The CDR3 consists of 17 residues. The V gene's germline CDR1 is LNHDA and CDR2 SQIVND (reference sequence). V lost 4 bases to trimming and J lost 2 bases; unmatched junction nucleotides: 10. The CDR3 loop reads CASSTWETSGNTDTQYF. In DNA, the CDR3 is TGTGCCAGTAGTACCTGGGAGACTAGCGGTAACACAGATACGCAGTATTTT.

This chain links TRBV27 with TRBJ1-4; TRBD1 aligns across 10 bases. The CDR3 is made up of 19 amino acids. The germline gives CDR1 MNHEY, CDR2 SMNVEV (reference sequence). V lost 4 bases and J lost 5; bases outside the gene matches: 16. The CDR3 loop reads CASSSLTGTGVLGNEKLFF. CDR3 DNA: TGTGCCAGCAGTTCCTTGACCGGGACAGGGGTTTTAGGGAATGAAAAACTGTTTTTT.

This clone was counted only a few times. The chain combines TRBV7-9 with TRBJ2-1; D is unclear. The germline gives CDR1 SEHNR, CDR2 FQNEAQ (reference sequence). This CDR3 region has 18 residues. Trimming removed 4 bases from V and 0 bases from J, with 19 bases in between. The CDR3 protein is CASSSVSRPFFSYNEQFF. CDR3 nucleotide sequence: TGTGCCAGCAGCTCTGTCAGCAGGCCTTTTTTCTCCTACAATGAGCAGTTCTTC.

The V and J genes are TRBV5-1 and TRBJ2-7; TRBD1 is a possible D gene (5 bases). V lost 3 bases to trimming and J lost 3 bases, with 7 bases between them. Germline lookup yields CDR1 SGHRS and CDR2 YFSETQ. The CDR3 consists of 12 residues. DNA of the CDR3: TGCGCCAGCAGCTCTGACAGCTACGAGCAGTACTTC. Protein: CASSSDSYEQYF. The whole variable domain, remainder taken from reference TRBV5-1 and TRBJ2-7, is KAGVTQTPRYLIKTRGQQVTLSCSPISGHRSVSWYQQTPGQGLQFLFEYFSETQRNKGNFPGRFSGRQFSNSRSEMNVSTLELGDSALYLCASSSDSYEQYFGPGTRLTVT.

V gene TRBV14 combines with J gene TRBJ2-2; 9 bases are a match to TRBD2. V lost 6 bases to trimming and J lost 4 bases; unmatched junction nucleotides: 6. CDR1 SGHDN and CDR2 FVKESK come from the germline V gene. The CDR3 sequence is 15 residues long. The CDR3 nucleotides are TGTGCCAGCAGTCCCACTAGCGGGCCCACCGGGGAGCTGTTTTTT. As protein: CASSPTSGPTGELFF.

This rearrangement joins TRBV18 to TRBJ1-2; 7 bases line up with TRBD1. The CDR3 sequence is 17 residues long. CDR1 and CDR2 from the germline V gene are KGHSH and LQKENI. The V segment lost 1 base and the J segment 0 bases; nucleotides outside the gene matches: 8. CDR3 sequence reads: CASSPQGGFSPNYGYTF. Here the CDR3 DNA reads TGTGCCAGCTCACCACAAGGGGGCTTCTCTCCTAACTATGGCTACACCTTC.

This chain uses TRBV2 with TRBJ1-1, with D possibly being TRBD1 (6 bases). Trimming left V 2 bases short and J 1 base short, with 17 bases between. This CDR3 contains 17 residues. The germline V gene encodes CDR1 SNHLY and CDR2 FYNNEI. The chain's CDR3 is CASSERQAPAQNTEAFF. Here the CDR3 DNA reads TGTGCCAGCAGTGAACGACAGGCGCCCGCTCAGAACACTGAAGCTTTCTTT. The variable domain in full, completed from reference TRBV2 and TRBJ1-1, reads EPEVTQTPSHQVTQMGQEVILRCVPISNHLYFYWYRQILGQKVEFLVSFYNNEISEKSEIFDDQFSVERPDGSNFTLKIRSTKLEDSAMYFCASSERQAPAQNTEAFFGQGTRLTVV.

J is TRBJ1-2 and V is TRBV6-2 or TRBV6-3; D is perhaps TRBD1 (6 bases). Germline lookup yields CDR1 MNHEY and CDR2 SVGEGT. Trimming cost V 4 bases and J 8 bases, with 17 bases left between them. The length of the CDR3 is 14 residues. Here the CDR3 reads CASSSRRPGVGYTF. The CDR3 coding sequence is TGTGCCAGCAGTTCGAGGCGTCCAGGGGTAGGCTACACCTTC.

CDR3 protein: CASSTRGTGFYGYTF. The CDR3 DNA reads TGTGCCAGCAGTACAAGAGGGACAGGGTTCTATGGCTACACCTTC. This chain connects TRBV6-5 to TRBJ1-2; 9 bases agree with TRBD1. The CDR3 covers 15 residues. The V gene's germline CDR1 is MNHEY and CDR2 SVGAGI. V lost 5 bases, J lost 4 bases, and 8 bases stayed unmatched.

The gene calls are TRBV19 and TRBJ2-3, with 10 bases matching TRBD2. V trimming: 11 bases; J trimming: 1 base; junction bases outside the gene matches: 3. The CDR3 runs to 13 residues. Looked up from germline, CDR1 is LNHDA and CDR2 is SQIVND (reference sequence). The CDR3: CAVGTSGTDTQYF. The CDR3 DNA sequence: TGTGCCGTAGGGACTAGCGGCACAGATACGCAGTATTTT.

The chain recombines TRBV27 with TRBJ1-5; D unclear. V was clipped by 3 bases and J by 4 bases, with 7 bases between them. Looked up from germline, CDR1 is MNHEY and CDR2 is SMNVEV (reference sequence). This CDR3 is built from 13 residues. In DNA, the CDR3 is TGTGCCAGCAGTTTGGCAGGAAATCAGCCCCAGCATTTT. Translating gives CASSLAGNQPQHF.